This T cell receptor (beta chain) was recovered during a study of radiation and T cells in renal cell carcinoma. Time point of the sample: blood 4 weeks post-SBRT, at nephrectomy. Treatment given: 15 Gy SBRT to primary tumor, nephrectomy 4 weeks later. Only in-frame clones appear in the TCRdb table, and some are missing; sequencing was by immunoSEQ multiplex PCR. The sample consists of over 120,000 clones, about 88% of them appearing once. Trimming pared 3 bases from V and 5 bases from J, leaving 16 bases between. The CDR3 covers 15 residues. Germline V gives CDR1 MNHNS, CDR2 SASEGT. The sequencing here drew on blood, taken from a patient whose treatment included radiotherapy and nephrectomy. The chain employs TRBV6-1 and TRBJ1-2, with D tentatively TRBD1 (6 bases). This TCR came from a woman aged 50 to 60 with renal cell carcinoma. This CDR3 is CASSEGPTGLYGYTF. As DNA, the CDR3 is TGTGCCAGCAGTGAGGGCCCGACAGGCTTATATGGCTACACCTTC.